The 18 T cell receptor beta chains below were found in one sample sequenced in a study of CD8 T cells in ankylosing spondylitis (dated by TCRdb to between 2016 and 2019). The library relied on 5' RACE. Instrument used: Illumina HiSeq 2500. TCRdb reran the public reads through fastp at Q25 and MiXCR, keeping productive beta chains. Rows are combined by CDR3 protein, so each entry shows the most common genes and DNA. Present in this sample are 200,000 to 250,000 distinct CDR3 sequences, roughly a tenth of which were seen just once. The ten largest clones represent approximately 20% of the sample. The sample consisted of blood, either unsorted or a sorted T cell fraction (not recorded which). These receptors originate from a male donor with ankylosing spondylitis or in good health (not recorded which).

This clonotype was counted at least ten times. The CDR3 here is CASSLQGLPSDTQYF. In DNA form, the CDR3 reads TGTGCCAGCAGTCTACAGGGGTTGCCGTCAGATACGCAGTATTTT. V is TRBV2 and J is TRBJ2-3, with 7 bases lining up with TRBD1. J gave up 4 bases and V 5 bases, and 9 bases lay outside the gene matches. This CDR3 contains 15 residues. The germline V gene has CDR1 SNHLY and CDR2 FYNNEI.

CDR3 in DNA: TGTGCCAGCAGCGGCCTCCAGGGATCTAACTATGGCTACACCTTC. It yields the protein CASSGLQGSNYGYTF. The chain joins TRBV6-1 to TRBJ1-2; D may be TRBD1 (5 bases). The CDR3 is 15 amino acids. With 6 bases removed from V and 0 bases from J, the gap between germline ends came to 14 bases. Germline CDR1 reads MNHNS; CDR2 reads SASEGT.

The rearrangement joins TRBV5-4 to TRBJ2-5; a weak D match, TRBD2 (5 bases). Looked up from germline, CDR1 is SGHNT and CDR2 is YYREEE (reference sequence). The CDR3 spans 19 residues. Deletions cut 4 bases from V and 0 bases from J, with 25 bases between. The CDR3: CASSVGRRVGLEHQETQYF. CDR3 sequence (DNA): TGTGCCAGCAGCGTTGGGAGAAGGGTAGGGCTGGAACACCAAGAGACCCAGTACTTC. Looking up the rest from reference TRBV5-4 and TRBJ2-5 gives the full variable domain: ETGVTQSPTHLIKTRGQQVTLRCSSQSGHNTVSWYQQALGQGPQFIFQYYREEENGRGNFPPRFSGLQFPNYSSELNVNALELDDSALYLCASSVGRRVGLEHQETQYFGPGTRLLVL.

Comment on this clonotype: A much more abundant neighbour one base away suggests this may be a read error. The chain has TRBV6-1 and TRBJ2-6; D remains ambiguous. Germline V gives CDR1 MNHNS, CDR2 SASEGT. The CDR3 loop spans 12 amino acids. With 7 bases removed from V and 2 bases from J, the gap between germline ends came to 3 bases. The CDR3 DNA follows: TGTGCCAGCAACCCTGGGGCCAACGTCCTGACTTTC. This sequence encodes CASNPGANVLTF.

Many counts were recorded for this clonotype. This chain's CDR3 is CSARVPLLAGPYEQYF. DNA for the CDR3: TGCAGTGCTAGAGTCCCCCTACTAGCGGGGCCCTACGAGCAGTACTTC. This chain joins TRBV20-1 and TRBJ2-7, with 10 positions matching TRBD2. Germline trimming cut 1 base from V and 2 bases from J; bases unmatched to any gene: 8. CDR3 length: 16 amino acids. Germline V gene sequence: CDR1 DFQATT, CDR2 SNEGSKA (reference sequence).

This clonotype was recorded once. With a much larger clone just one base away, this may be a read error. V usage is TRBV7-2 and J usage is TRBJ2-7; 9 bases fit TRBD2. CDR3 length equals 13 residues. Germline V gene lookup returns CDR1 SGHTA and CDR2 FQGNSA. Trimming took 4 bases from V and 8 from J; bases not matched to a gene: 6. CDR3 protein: CASSSLAGVKQYF. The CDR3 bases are TGTGCCAGCAGCTCATTAGCGGGGGTGAAGCAGTACTTC.

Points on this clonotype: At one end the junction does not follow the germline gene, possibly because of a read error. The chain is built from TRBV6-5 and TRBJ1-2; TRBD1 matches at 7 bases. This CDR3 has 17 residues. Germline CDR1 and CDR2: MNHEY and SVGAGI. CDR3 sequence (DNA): TGTGCCAGCAGTTACTCGAACCGACAGGGCCGCAACTATGGCGACACCTTC. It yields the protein CASSYSNRQGRNYGDTF.

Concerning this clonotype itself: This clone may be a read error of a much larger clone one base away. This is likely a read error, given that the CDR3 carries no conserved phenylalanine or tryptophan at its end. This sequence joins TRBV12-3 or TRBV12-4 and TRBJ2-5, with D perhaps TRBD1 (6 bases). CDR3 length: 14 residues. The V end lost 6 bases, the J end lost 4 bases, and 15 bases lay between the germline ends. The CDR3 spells CASRLTGTPETQYL. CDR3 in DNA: TGTGCCAGCAGACTCACAGGGACCCCAGAGACCCAGTACCTC.

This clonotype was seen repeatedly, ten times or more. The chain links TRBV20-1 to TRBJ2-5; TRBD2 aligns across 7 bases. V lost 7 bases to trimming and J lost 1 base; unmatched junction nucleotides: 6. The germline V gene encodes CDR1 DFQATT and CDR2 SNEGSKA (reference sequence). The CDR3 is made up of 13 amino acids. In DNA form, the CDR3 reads TGCAGTGGGGTCAGCGGGGCCCAAGAGACCCAGTACTTC. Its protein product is CSGVSGAQETQYF.

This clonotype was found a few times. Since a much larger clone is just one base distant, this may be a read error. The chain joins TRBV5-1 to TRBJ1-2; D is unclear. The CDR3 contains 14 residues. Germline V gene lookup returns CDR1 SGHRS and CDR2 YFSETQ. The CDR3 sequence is CASSLDGSGYGYPF. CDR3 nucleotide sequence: TGCGCCAGCAGCTTGGATGGGTCAGGCTATGGCTACCCCTTC.

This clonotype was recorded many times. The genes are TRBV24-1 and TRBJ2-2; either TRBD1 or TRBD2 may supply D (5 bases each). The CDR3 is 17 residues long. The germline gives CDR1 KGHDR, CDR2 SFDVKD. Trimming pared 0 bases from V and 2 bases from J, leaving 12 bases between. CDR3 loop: CATSDLRPGPNTGELFF. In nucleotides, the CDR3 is TGTGCCACCAGTGATTTGCGCCCGGGACCAAACACCGGGGAGCTGTTTTTT.

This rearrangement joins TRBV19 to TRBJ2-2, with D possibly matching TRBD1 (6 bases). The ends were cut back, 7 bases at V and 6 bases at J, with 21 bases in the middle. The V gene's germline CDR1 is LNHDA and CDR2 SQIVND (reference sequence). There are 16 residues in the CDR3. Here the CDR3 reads CASTMLGRGAAGELFF. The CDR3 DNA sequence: TGTGCCAGTACGATGCTGGGCAGGGGAGCGGCCGGGGAGCTGTTTTTT.

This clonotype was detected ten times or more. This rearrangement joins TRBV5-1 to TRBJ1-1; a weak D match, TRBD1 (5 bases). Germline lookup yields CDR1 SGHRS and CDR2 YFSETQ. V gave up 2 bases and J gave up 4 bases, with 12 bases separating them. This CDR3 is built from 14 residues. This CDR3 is CASSFKEQGTEAFF. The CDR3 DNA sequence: TGCGCCAGCAGCTTTAAGGAGCAGGGCACTGAAGCTTTCTTT. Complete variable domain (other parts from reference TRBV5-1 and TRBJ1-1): KAGVTQTPRYLIKTRGQQVTLSCSPISGHRSVSWYQQTPGQGLQFLFEYFSETQRNKGNFPGRFSGRQFSNSRSEMNVSTLELGDSALYLCASSFKEQGTEAFFGQGTRLTVV.

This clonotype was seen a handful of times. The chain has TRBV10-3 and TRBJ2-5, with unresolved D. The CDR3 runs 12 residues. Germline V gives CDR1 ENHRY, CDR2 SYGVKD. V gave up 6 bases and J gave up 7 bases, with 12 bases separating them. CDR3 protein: CAIRVELGTQYF. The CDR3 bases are TGTGCCATCAGAGTAGAGCTTGGGACCCAGTACTTC.

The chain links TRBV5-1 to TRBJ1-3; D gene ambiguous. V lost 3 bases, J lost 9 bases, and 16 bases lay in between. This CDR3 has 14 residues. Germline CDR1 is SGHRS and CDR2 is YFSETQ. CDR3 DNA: TGCGCCAGCAGCTCAACAGCGCTGGCGGGCACCATATATTTT. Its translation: CASSSTALAGTIYF.

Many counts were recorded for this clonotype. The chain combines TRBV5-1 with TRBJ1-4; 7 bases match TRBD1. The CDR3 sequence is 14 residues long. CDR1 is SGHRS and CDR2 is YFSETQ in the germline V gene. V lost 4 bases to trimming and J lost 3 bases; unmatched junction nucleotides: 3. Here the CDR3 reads CASSEGQPNEKLFF. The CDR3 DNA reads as TGCGCCAGCAGCGAGGGACAGCCTAATGAAAAACTGTTTTTT.

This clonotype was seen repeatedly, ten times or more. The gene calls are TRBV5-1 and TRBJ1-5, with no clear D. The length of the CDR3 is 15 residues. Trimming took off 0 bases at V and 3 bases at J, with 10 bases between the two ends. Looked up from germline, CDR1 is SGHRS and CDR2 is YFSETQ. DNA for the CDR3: TGCGCCAGCAGCTTGGCTGGTGGATACAATCAGCCCCAGCATTTT. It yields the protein CASSLAGGYNQPQHF.

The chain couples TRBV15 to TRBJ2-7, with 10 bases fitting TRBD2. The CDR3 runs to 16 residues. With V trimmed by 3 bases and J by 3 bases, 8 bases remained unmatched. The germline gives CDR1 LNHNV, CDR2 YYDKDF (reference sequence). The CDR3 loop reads CATSRPIAGGFYEQYF. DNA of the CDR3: TGTGCCACCAGCAGGCCGATAGCGGGGGGCTTCTACGAGCAGTACTTC.